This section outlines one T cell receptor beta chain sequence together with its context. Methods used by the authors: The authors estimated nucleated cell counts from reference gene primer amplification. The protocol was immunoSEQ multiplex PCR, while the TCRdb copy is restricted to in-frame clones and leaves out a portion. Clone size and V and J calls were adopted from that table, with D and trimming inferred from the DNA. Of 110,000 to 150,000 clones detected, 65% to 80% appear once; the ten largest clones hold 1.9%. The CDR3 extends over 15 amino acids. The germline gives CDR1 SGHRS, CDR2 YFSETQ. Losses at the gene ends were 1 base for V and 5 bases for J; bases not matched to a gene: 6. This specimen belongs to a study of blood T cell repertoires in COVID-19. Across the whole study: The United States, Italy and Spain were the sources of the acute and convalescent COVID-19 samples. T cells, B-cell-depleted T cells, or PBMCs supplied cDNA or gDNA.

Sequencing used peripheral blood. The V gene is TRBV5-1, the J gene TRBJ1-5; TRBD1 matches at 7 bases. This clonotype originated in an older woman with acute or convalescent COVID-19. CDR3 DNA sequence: TGCGCCAGCAGCTTGACAGGGGACTCCTATCAGCCCCAGCATTTT. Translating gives CASSLTGDSYQPQHF.